This TCR beta chain was captured by sequencing in a study of shared clonotypes between healthy human individuals. All of the donors resided in Nashville, Tennessee, and each was a Caucasian adult. Whole-study results and caveats: Estimated richness values were generally larger in naive subsets than in memory subsets. Incompleteness in sorted-subset sequencing, despite large depth, was shown by rarefaction.

From germline, CDR1 is DFQATT and CDR2 SNEGSKA (reference sequence). V was shortened by 6 bases and J by 7 bases, with 12 bases between the two germline ends. This CDR3 has 11 amino acids. Methods used by the authors: ImmunoSEQ sequences covered only the junction and lacked quality scores; filtering therefore differed. This table comes from immunoSEQ multiplex PCR, and its TCRdb copy is limited to in-frame clones, with some not included. D and trimming were read from the DNA, whereas the V and J calls and clone size are those reported in that table. The table has 550,000 to 800,000 clones, about 74% seen once. Note on this clone: Its antigen is currently unknown.

This clonotype was obtained from a woman in her twenties or thirties in good health. The chain joins TRBV20-1 to TRBJ1-1, with D possibly being TRBD1 (5 bases). Sequencing was performed on memory CD4+ T cells sorted from blood. This sample's subset: CD45RA-negative fraction. The CDR3 DNA reads as TGCAGTGCATCGTACAGGATTGAAGCTTTCTTT. As protein: CSASYRIEAFF.